This T cell receptor beta chain originates from a study of blood T cells in healthy people across ages. Study-level results: It was held that the diversity estimates obtained from one million T cells were underestimates. Naive and antigen-experienced cells could not be conclusively compared, given unsorted PBMCs.

PCR was performed a second time for about 7 to 11 cycles using a sample-barcoded 5' primer and a J-beta primer mix. Carrying 12 random nucleotides, a template-switch adaptor labeled each individual cDNA molecule. TCRdb processed the 5' RACE reads anew with MiXCR; each CDR3 protein has one entry. The repertoire consists of around 1,500,000 distinct CDR3 sequences, with under 30% occurring once and the leading ten covering about 8%. The CDR3 spans 16 residues. Germline lookup yields CDR1 SGHRS and CDR2 YFSETQ. With V trimmed by 0 bases and J by 8 bases, 12 bases remained unmatched. Remarks on this clonotype: Its antigen remains unidentified.

The rearrangement uses TRBV5-1 and TRBJ1-2; TRBD1 matches 8 bases. The source is a woman aged 25 to 39 in good health. Sequenced sample: blood. CDR3 DNA: TGCGCCAGCAGCTTGGAAGGGATGACAGGGGCGAGAGGCTACACCTTC. It yields the protein CASSLEGMTGARGYTF.